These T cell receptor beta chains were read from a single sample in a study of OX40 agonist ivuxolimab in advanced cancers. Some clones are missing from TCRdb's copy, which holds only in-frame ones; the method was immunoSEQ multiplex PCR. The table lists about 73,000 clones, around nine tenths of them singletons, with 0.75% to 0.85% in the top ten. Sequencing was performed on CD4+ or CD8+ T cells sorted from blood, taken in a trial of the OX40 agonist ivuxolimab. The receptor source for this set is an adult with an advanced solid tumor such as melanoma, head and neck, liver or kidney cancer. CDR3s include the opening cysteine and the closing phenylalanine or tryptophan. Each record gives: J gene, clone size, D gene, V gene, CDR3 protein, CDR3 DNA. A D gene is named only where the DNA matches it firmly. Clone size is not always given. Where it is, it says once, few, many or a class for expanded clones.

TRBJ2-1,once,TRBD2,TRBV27,CASSLSETSGSYEQFF,TGTGCCAGCAGTTTATCGGAGACTAGCGGGAGTTATGAGCAGTTCTTC
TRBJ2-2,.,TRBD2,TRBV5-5,CASSLLGGPVGELFF,TGTGCCAGCAGCTTGTTGGGAGGGCCGGTCGGGGAGCTGTTTTTT
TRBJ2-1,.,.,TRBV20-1,CSAGLWDEQFF,TGCAGTGCAGGACTATGGGATGAGCAGTTCTTC
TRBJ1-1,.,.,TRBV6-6,CASSSGRGAFF,TGTGCCAGCAGCTCCGGGCGTGGAGCTTTCTTT
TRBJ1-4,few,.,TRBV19,CASSIRVFNEKLFF,TGTGCCAGTAGTATCCGGGTTTTTAATGAAAAACTGTTTTTT
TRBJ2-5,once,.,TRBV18,CASSPPNGQETQYF,TGTGCCAGCTCACCACCGAACGGCCAAGAGACCCAGTACTTC
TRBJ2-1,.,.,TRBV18,CASSPLSYNEQFF,TGTGCCAGCTCACCCCTCTCCTACAATGAGCAGTTCTTC
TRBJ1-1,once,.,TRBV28,CASSSPTDEAFF,TGTGCCAGCAGTTCCCCGACAGATGAAGCTTTCTTT
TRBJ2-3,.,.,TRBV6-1,CASNTYGAGDTQYF,TGTGCCAGCAATACTTACGGGGCCGGAGATACGCAGTATTTT
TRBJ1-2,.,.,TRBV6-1,CASSERGHGPKDYGYTF,TGTGCCAGCAGTGAACGGGGTCATGGCCCAAAAGACTATGGCTACACCTTC
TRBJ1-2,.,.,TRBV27,CASSLQGDHGYTF,TGTGCCAGCAGTTTACAGGGAGATCATGGCTACACCTTC
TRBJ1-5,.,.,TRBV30,CAWAAVGGTRQPQHF,TGTGCCTGGGCGGCGGTCGGGGGGACGCGTCAGCCCCAGCATTTT
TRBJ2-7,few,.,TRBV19,CASSIADEQYF,TGTGCCAGTAGTATAGCTGACGAGCAGTACTTC
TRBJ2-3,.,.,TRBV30,CAWSRGSTDTQYF,TGTGCCTGGAGTCGGGGAAGCACAGATACGCAGTATTTT
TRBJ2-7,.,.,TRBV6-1,CASREAGSSYEQYF,TGTGCCAGCAGAGAGGCAGGGAGCTCCTACGAGCAGTACTTC
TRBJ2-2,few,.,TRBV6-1,CASSEQADLFF,TGTGCCAGCAGTGAACAGGCTGACCTGTTTTTT